This T cell receptor (beta chain) was retrieved from a study of T cell repertoires in cytomegalovirus infection. Study details: Recently identified HLA-C-restricted CMV epitopes were among the peptides used. Indicated by public TCR beta signatures were CMV infection and matching HLA type.

TCRdb redid the calling of the reads with MiXCR, one entry per CDR3 protein. The sample carries about 270,000 distinct CDR3 sequences, about 20% recorded once. This clonotype showed up many times. What it recognizes is unknown. This CDR3 is 14 amino acids long. The germline CDR1 and CDR2 sequences are SGHVS and FQNEAQ. The V end lost 3 bases, the J end lost 1 base, and 7 bases lay between the germline ends. Study results and caveats: HLA-C-restricted, CMV-specific TCR beta clonotypes were dominant ex vivo. People with CMV and the relevant HLA were identified by cumulative public TCR beta family frequency.

The receptor was derived from a human donor in good health (CMV status not recorded). Some clones in this sample may be carry-over from other donors' samples. The V gene is TRBV7-8, the J gene TRBJ2-1, with D perhaps TRBD2 (6 bases). The specimen was cultured PBMCs, collected from culture after CMV antigen stimulation. This chain's CDR3 is CASSFGGSYNEQFF. The CDR3 DNA follows: TGTGCCAGCAGCTTTGGAGGGTCCTACAATGAGCAGTTCTTC.